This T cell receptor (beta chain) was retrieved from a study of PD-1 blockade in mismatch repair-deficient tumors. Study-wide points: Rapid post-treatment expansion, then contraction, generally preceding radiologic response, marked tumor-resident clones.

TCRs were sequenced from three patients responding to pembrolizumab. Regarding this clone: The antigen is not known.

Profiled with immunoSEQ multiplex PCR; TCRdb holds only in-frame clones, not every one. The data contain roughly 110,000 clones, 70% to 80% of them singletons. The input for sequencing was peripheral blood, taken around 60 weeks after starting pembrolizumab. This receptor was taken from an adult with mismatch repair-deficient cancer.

CDR3 DNA sequence: TGTGCCAGCAGTTATTTAGCGGATTACTCCAACTACGAGCAGTACTTC. This sequence encodes CASSYLADYSNYEQYF. The V and J genes are TRBV6-5 and TRBJ2-7; TRBD2 is a possible D gene (6 bases). Trimming removed 3 bases from V and 3 bases from J, with 18 bases in between. Germline V lookup: CDR1 MNHEY, CDR2 SVGAGI. The CDR3 sequence is 16 residues long.